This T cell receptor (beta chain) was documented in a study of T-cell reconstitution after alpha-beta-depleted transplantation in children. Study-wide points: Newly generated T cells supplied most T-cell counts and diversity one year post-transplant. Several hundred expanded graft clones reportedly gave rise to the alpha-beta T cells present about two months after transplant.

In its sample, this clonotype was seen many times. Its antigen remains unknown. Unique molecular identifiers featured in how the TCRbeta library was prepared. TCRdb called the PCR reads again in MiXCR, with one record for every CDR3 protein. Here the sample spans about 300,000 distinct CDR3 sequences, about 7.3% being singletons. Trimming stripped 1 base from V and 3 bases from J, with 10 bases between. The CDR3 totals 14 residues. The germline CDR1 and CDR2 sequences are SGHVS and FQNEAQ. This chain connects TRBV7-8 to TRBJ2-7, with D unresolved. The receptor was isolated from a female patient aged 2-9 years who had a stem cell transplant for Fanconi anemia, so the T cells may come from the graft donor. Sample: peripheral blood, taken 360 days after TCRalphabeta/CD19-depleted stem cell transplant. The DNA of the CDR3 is TGTGCCAGCAGCTTAGTTAATGGAATCTACGAGCAGTACTTC. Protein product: CASSLVNGIYEQYF.